The next 10 T cell receptor beta chains were all read from a single sample in a study of naive and memory T cell subsets. Study-wide results and caveats: A few larger clonotypes appeared in naive repertoires, especially CD8, possibly memory cells re-expressing CD45RA.

These TCRs are of unknown antigen specificity. The beta constant-region primer was an equimolar mix of two oligonucleotides covering TRBC1 and TRBC2. The ligated cDNA underwent four PCR rounds using SP2 and nested alpha and beta constant-region primers. TCRdb re-called the UMI-ligation and nested PCR reads with MiXCR, one entry per CDR3 protein. The table lists tens of thousands of distinct CDR3 sequences, around 11% of them singletons, with about 0.14% in the top ten. Sequencing input: naive CD4+ T cells from blood. Source of these receptors: a human donor in good health.

This clonotype was detected ten times or more. The gene calls are TRBV20-1 and TRBJ2-3; 9 positions agree with TRBD2. V lost 5 bases, J lost 0 bases, and 9 bases stayed unmatched. The germline V gene has CDR1 DFQATT and CDR2 SNEGSKA (reference sequence). The CDR3 loop spans 16 amino acids. The CDR3 DNA sequence: TGCAGTGCTTTTATAGCCGGGACTAGCAGCACAGATACGCAGTATTTT. Protein: CSAFIAGTSSTDTQYF.

This clonotype was detected a few times. This chain joins TRBV5-1 and TRBJ2-1, with a weak D call TRBD2 (7 bases). The CDR3 loop spans 16 amino acids. The V gene lost 0 bases and the J gene lost 8 bases, with 18 bases spanning the gap. CDR1 and CDR2 from the germline V gene are SGHRS and YFSETQ. The CDR3 here is CASSLAGGRGSDEQFF. The CDR3 nucleotides are TGCGCCAGCAGCTTGGCCGGAGGGAGGGGGTCTGATGAGCAGTTCTTC. Combining the CDR3 with reference TRBV5-1 and TRBJ2-1 gives the whole variable domain KAGVTQTPRYLIKTRGQQVTLSCSPISGHRSVSWYQQTPGQGLQFLFEYFSETQRNKGNFPGRFSGRQFSNSRSEMNVSTLELGDSALYLCASSLAGGRGSDEQFFGPGTRLTVL.

J is TRBJ1-1 and V is TRBV20-1, with 12 bases lining up with TRBD1. The junction had 9 bases not matched to a gene; V was cut back by 3 bases and J by 10 bases. The CDR3 runs to 14 residues. Germline V lookup: CDR1 DFQATT, CDR2 SNEGSKA (reference sequence). DNA of the CDR3: TGCAGTGCTAGGGATACCGGGACAGGGGGCGCAGCTTTCTTT. Translated, it gives CSARDTGTGGAAFF.

This clonotype has a count of ten or more. The chain links TRBV6-2 or TRBV6-3 to TRBJ2-7; the match to TRBD1 covers 11 bases. The V segment lost 4 bases and the J segment 2 bases; nucleotides outside the gene matches: 10. The CDR3 length is 17 residues. The germline V gene has CDR1 MNHEY and CDR2 SVGEGT. Here the CDR3 DNA reads TGTGCCAGCAGTTCTAACCTGGGGGGACAGGGGGCCTACGAGCAGTACTTC. Its translation is CASSSNLGGQGAYEQYF.

This clonotype has just a few counts. The chain is built from TRBV28 and TRBJ2-1; D perhaps matches TRBD1 (6 bases). The germline V and J ends were trimmed by 5 bases and 13 bases, with 18 bases remaining between them. Germline V gene lookup returns CDR1 MDHEN and CDR2 SYDVKM. This CDR3 has 13 amino acids. The CDR3, as DNA: TGTGCCAGCAGTCGGGGACACTCCCGCAGTCAGTTCTTC. It codes for CASSRGHSRSQFF.

The chain carries TRBV11-3 and TRBJ2-1, with D unresolved. The ends were cut back, 10 bases at V and 9 bases at J, with 19 bases in the middle. Per the germline V gene, CDR1 is SGHNT and CDR2 is YENEEA. CDR3 length: 13 amino acids. CDR3 protein: CAISDEGFSEQFF. The DNA of the CDR3 is TGTGCCATCTCAGATGAAGGGTTCAGTGAGCAGTTCTTC.

This clonotype has more than one count but fewer than ten. The chain uses TRBV5-5 and TRBJ1-2; D call uncertain. Germline CDR1 reads SGHKS; CDR2 reads YYEKEE (reference sequence). Trimming stripped 4 bases from V and 6 bases from J, with 10 bases between. The CDR3 totals 12 residues. The CDR3 loop reads CASSLPPHGYTF. The CDR3 bases are TGTGCCAGCAGCCTCCCCCCCCATGGCTACACCTTC.

This chain uses TRBV18 with TRBJ2-7, with TRBD1 matching over 7 bases. CDR3 length: 14 residues. J was trimmed by 2 bases and V by 3 bases; bases with no gene match: 4. Looked up from germline, CDR1 is KGHSH and CDR2 is LQKENI. The CDR3 here is CASSPPGQTYEQYF. In nucleotides, the CDR3 is TGTGCCAGCTCACCGCCGGGACAGACCTACGAGCAGTACTTC.

This clonotype was found many times. The rearrangement uses TRBV6-2 or TRBV6-3 and TRBJ2-1, with 9 bases identical to TRBD2. Trimming removed 0 bases from V and 6 bases from J; junction bases left unmatched: 24. CDR3 size: 22 residues. Germline CDR1 is MNHEY and CDR2 is SVGEGT. As DNA, the CDR3 is TGTGCCAGCAGTTACTCGGGGCGACTTTCGGGGGTTAGCGGGAGCAAGACCAATGAGCAGTTCTTC. Protein sequence: CASSYSGRLSGVSGSKTNEQFF.

This clonotype has more than one count but fewer than ten. The V and J genes are TRBV2 and TRBJ2-3; 14 bases fit TRBD2. Germline CDR1 SNHLY, CDR2 FYNNEI. Trimming took 6 bases from V and 2 from J; bases not matched to a gene: 4. CDR3 size: 16 residues. The CDR3 sequence is CASRKTSGRVTDTQYF. CDR3 DNA: TGTGCCAGCAGGAAGACTAGCGGGAGGGTCACAGATACGCAGTATTTT.